This is a list of T cell receptor beta chains from one sample in a study of cytomegalovirus exposure and HLA in healthy donors. Here immunoSEQ multiplex PCR was the method, and the copy in TCRdb shows in-frame clones only, minus some. This sample yields under 30,000 clones, of which 75% to 85% are seen a single time; about 4.2% belongs to the top ten. The sequenced sample was PBMCs. The receptor set was obtained from a male donor in good health and CMV-seronegative. Each CDR3 is given with its conserved first and last residue. D genes are given only for firm matches. Size is stated for part of the rows, as once, few or many counts, or as a class when the clone is expanded.

TGTGCCAGCAGTGTCACTAGCGGGGGGGCAGAGACCCAGTACTTC,CASSVTSGGAETQYF,TRBJ2-5,TRBV6-5,TRBD2,.
TGCGCCAGCAGCGGGGGACAGGGCCAAGAGACCCAGTACTTC,CASSGGQGQETQYF,TRBJ2-5,TRBV5-1,TRBD1,.
TGTGCCAGCTCACCACTAGCGGGAGCCCAAGAGACCCAGTACTTC,CASSPLAGAQETQYF,TRBJ2-5,TRBV18,TRBD2,.
TGTGCCAGCAGTAGAAACTACCTTGGTCCAGGGATTGCTGGAAACACCATATATTTT,CASSRNYLGPGIAGNTIYF,TRBJ1-3,TRBV28,.,.
TGTGCCAGCAGCTTGGACGGTAGGCAGGGGGAAGAGACCCAGTACTTC,CASSLDGRQGEETQYF,TRBJ2-5,TRBV5-5,TRBD1,once
TGTGCCTGGAGTTCTGGACTAGCGGGGAGCACAGATACGCAGTATTTT,CAWSSGLAGSTDTQYF,TRBJ2-3,TRBV30,TRBD2,.
TGTGCCAGCAGGCAGGGCCCATGGGATACGCAGTATTTT,CASRQGPWDTQYF,TRBJ2-3,TRBV6-4,.,.
TGTGCCAGCAGTCCAAACGGACAGGGAAACACTGAAGCTTTCTTT,CASSPNGQGNTEAFF,TRBJ1-1,TRBV6-5,TRBD1,.
TGTGCCAGCAGTTTACAGATAGCCAAAAACATTCAGTACTTC,CASSLQIAKNIQYF,TRBJ2-4,TRBV28,.,.
TGTGCCAGTAGTACCGGGGGGAATCAGCCCCAGCATTTT,CASSTGGNQPQHF,TRBJ1-5,TRBV19,.,.
TGTGCCAGCAGTGAGCAAACAGGGGGCTGGTATCAGCCCCAGCATTTT,CASSEQTGGWYQPQHF,TRBJ1-5,TRBV2,TRBD1,few
TGTGCCAGTAGTTACTCCCAGGGGGCATCTCAGCCCCAGCATTTT,CASSYSQGASQPQHF,TRBJ1-5,TRBV19,TRBD1,.